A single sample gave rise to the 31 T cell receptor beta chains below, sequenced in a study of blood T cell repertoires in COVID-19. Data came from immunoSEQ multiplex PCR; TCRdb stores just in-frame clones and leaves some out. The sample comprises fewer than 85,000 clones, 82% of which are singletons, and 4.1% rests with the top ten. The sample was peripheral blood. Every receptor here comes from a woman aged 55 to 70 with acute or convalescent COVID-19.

The CDR3 loop is CASRPGDRAILCYNSPLHF. In nucleotides, the CDR3 is TGTGCCAGCCGCCCGGGGGACAGGGCAATATTATGTTATAATTCACCCCTCCACTTT. This sequence joins TRBV9 and TRBJ1-6; 9 bases are shared with TRBD1. With V trimmed by 7 bases and J by 4 bases, 18 bases remained unmatched. The CDR3 consists of 19 residues. Germline V gene data show CDR1 as SGDLS and CDR2 as YYNGEE.

The CDR3 DNA sequence: TGTGCCAGCAGCCAGGTCAGGACAGGGAGAGAAGCTTTCTTT. Translated: CASSQVRTGREAFF. V gene TRBV11-1 combines with J gene TRBJ1-1; TRBD1 matches at 8 bases. J gave up 8 bases and V 5 bases, and 10 bases lay outside the gene matches. The V gene's germline CDR1 is SGHAT and CDR2 FQDESV (reference sequence). The CDR3 extends over 14 amino acids.

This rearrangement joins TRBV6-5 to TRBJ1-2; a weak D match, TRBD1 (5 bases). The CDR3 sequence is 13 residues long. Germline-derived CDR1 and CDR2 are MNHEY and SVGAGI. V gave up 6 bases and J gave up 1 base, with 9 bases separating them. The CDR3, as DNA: TGTGCCAGCAGGCCGACAGTTAACTATGGCTACACCTTC. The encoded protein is CASRPTVNYGYTF.

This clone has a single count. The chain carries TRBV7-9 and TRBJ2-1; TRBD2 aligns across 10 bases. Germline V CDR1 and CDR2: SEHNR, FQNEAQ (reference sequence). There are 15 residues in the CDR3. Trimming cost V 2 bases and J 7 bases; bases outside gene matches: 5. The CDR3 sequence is CASSLRAGGNNEQFF. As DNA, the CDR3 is TGTGCCAGCAGCTTACGAGCGGGAGGGAATAATGAGCAGTTCTTC.

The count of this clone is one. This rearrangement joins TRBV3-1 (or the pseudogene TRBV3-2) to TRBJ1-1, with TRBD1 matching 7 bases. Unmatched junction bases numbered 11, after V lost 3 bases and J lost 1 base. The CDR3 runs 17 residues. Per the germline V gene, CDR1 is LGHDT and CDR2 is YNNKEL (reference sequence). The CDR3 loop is CASSQRRSPGGNTEAFF. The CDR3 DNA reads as TGTGCCAGCAGCCAGAGGAGAAGTCCAGGGGGGAACACTGAAGCTTTCTTT.

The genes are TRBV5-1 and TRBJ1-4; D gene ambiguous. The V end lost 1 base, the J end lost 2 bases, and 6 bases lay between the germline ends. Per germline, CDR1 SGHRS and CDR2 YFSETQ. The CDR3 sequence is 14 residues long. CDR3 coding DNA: TGCGCCAGCAGCTTGTCGGGGACTAATGAAAAACTGTTTTTT. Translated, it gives CASSLSGTNEKLFF. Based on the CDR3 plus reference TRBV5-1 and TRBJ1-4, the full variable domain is KAGVTQTPRYLIKTRGQQVTLSCSPISGHRSVSWYQQTPGQGLQFLFEYFSETQRNKGNFPGRFSGRQFSNSRSEMNVSTLELGDSALYLCASSLSGTNEKLFFGSGTQLSVL.

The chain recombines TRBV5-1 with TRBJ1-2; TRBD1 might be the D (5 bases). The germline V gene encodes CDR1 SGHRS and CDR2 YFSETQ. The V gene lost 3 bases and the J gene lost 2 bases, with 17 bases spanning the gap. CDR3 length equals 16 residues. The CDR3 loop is CASSSGGGGTNYGYTF. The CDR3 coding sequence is TGCGCCAGCAGCTCCGGCGGGGGAGGGACCAACTATGGCTACACCTTC.

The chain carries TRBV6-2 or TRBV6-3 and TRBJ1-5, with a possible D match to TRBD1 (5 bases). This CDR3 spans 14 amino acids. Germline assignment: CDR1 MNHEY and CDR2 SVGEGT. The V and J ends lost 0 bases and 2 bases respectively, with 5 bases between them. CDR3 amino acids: CASSYSGGNQPQHF. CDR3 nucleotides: TGTGCCAGCAGTTACTCAGGGGGCAATCAGCCCCAGCATTTT.

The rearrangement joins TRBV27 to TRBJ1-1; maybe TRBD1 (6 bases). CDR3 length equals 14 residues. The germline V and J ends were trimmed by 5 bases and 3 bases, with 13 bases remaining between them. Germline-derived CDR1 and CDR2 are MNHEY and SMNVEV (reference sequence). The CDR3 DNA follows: TGTGCCAGCAGTACCTGGGGGGGCTACACTGAAGCTTTCTTT. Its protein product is CASSTWGGYTEAFF.

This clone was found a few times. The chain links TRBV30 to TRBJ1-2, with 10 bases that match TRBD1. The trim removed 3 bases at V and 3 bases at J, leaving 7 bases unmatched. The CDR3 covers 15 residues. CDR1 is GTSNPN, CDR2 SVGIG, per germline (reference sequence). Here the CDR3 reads CAWRSTGTGDYGYTF. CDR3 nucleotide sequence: TGTGCCTGGAGGTCAACTGGGACAGGGGACTATGGCTACACCTTC.

This CDR3 reads CASSKNSAGQPNTEAFF. CDR3 DNA sequence: TGTGCCAGTAGTAAAAACTCAGCCGGACAGCCTAACACTGAAGCTTTCTTT. The chain employs TRBV19 and TRBJ1-1, with a tentative D call TRBD1 (6 bases). V was shortened by 4 bases and J by 2 bases, with 20 bases between the two germline ends. The germline V gene has CDR1 LNHDA and CDR2 SQIVND (reference sequence). CDR3 size: 17 residues. Full variable domain (remainder filled in from reference TRBV19 and TRBJ1-1): DGGITQSPKYLFRKEGQNVTLSCEQNLNHDAMYWYRQDPGQGLRLIYYSQIVNDFQKGDIAEGYSVSREKKESFPLTVTSAQKNPTAFYLCASSKNSAGQPNTEAFFGQGTRLTVV.

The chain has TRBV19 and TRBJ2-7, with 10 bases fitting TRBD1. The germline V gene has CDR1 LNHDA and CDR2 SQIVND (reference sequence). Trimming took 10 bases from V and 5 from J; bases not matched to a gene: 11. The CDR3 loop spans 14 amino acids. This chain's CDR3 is CATTPGQGLDEQYF. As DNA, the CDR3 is TGTGCCACCACGCCGGGACAGGGGTTGGACGAGCAGTACTTC.

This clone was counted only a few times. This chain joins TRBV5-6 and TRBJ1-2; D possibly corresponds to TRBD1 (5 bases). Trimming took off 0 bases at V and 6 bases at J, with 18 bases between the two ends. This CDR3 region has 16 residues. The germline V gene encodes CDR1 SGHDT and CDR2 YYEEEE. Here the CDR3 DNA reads TGTGCCAGCAGCTTGGGTTATCCGACAGTGACTCATGGCTACACCTTC. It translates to CASSLGYPTVTHGYTF.

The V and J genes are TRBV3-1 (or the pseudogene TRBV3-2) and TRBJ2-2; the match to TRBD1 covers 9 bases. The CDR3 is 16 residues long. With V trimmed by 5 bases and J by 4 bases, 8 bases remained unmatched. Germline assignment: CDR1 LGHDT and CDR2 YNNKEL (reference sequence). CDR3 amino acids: CASSIRQGGRTGELFF. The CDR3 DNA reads TGTGCCAGCAGCATCCGACAGGGGGGACGCACCGGGGAGCTGTTTTTT.

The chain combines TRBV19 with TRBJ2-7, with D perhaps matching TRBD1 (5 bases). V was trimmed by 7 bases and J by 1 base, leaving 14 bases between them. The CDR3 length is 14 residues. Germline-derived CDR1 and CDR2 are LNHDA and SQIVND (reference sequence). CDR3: CASKFQRQSYEQYF. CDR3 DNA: TGTGCCAGTAAATTTCAACGACAGTCCTACGAGCAGTACTTC.

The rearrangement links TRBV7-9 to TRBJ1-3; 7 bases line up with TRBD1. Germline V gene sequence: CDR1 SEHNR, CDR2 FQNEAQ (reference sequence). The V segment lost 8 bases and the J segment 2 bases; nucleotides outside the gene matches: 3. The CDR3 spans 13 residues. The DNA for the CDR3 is TGTGCCAGCGATACAGGGGCTGGAAACACCATATATTTT. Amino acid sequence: CASDTGAGNTIYF.

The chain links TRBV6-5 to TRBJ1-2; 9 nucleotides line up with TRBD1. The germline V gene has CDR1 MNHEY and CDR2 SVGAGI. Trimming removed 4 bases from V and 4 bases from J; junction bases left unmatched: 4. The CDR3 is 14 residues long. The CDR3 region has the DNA TGTGCCAGCAGTTCCGGGACAGGGTCCTATGGCTACACCTTC. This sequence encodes CASSSGTGSYGYTF.

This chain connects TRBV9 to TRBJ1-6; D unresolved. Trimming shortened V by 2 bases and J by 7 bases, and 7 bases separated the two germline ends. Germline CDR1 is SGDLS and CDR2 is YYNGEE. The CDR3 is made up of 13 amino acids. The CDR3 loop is CASSVDINSPLHF. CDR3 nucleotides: TGTGCCAGCAGCGTCGACATCAATTCACCCCTCCACTTT.

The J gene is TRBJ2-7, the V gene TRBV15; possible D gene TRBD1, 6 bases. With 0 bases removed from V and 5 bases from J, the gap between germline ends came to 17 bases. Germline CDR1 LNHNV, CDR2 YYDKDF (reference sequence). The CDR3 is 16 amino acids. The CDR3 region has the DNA TGTGCCACCAGCAGAGATTTCCCCTTGCAGGGGAACGAGCAGTACTTC. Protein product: CATSRDFPLQGNEQYF.

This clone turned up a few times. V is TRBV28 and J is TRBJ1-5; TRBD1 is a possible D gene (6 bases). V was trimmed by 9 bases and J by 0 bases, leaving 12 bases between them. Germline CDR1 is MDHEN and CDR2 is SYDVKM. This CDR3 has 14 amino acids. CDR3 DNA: TGTGCCAGTCAGGGGACCTCTAGCAATCAGCCCCAGCATTTT. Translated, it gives CASQGTSSNQPQHF.

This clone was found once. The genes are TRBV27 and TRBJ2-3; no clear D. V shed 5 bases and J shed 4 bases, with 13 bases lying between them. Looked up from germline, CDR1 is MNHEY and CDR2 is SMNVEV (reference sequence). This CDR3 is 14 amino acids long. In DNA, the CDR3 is TGTGCCAGCAGTCGATTTCTAGGTGCAGATACGCAGTATTTT. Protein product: CASSRFLGADTQYF.

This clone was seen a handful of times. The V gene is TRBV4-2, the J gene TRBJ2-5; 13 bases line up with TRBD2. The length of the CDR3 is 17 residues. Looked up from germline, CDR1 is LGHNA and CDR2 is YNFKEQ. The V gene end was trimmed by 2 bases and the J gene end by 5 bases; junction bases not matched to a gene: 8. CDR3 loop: CASSQTGLAGALETQYF. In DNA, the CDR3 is TGTGCCAGCAGCCAAACTGGACTAGCGGGGGCCTTGGAGACCCAGTACTTC.

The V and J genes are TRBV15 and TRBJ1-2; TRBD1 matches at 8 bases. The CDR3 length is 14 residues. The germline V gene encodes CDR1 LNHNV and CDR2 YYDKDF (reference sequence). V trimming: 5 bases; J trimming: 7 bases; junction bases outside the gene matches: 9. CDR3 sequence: CATSGAQGAGGYTF. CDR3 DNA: TGTGCCACCAGCGGAGCCCAGGGGGCCGGTGGCTACACCTTC.

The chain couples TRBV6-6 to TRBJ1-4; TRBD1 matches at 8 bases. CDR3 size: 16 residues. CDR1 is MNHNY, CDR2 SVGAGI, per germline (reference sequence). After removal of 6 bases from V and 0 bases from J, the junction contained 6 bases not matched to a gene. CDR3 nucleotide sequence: TGTGCCAGCAGAGACAGGGGCCCTTCAACTAATGAAAAACTGTTTTTT. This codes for CASRDRGPSTNEKLFF.

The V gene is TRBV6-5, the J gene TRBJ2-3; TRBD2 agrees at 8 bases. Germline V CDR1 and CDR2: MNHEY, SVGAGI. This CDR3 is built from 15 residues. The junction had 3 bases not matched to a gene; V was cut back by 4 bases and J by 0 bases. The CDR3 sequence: CASSSSGSSTDTQYF. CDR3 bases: TGTGCCAGCAGTTCCAGCGGGAGTAGCACAGATACGCAGTATTTT.

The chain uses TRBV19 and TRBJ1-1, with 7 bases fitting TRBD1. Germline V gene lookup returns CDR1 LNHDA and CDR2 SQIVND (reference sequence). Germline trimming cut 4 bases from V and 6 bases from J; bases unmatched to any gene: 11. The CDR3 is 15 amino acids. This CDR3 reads CASSTTYRGYAEAFF. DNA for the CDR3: TGTGCCAGTAGTACTACATACAGGGGATACGCTGAAGCTTTCTTT. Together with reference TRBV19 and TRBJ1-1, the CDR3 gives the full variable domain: DGGITQSPKYLFRKEGQNVTLSCEQNLNHDAMYWYRQDPGQGLRLIYYSQIVNDFQKGDIAEGYSVSREKKESFPLTVTSAQKNPTAFYLCASSTTYRGYAEAFFGQGTRLTVV.

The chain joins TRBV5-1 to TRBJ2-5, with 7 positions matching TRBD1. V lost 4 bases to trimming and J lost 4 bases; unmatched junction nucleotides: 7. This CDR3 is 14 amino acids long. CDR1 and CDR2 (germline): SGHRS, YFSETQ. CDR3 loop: CASSDPGGSETQYF. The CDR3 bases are TGCGCCAGCAGCGACCCAGGGGGATCAGAGACCCAGTACTTC.

CDR3 sequence: CASSGGLRDLTGELFF. Here the CDR3 DNA reads TGCGCCAGCAGTGGGGGATTGCGGGACCTCACCGGGGAGCTGTTTTTT. The chain couples TRBV10-2 to TRBJ2-2; D is perhaps TRBD2 (6 bases). Trimming cost V 4 bases and J 4 bases, with 16 bases left between them. Germline V lookup: CDR1 WSHSY, CDR2 SAAADI. The CDR3 totals 16 residues.

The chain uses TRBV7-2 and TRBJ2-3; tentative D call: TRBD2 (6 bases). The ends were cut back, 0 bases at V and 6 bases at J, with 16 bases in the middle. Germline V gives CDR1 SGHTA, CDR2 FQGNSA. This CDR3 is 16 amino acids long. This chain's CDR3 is CASSLATAPGGDTQYF. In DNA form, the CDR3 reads TGTGCCAGCAGCTTAGCCACAGCCCCTGGGGGGGATACGCAGTATTTT.

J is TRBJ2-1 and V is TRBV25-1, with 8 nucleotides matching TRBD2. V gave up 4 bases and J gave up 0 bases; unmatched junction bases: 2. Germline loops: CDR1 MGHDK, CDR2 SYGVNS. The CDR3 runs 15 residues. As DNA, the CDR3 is TGTGCCAGCAGTGCAAGCGGGAGCTCCTACAATGAGCAGTTCTTC. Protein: CASSASGSSYNEQFF.

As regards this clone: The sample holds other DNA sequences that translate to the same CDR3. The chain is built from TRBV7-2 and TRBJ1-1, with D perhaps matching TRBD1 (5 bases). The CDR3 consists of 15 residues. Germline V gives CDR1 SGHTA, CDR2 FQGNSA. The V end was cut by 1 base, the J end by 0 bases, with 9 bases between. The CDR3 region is CASSLGGGMNTEAFF. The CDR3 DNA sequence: TGTGCCAGCAGCTTAGGTGGGGGGATGAACACTGAAGCTTTCTTT.